This T cell receptor (beta chain) was identified during a study of CD8 T cells in ankylosing spondylitis (dated by TCRdb to about 2017). About the full investigation: T cell receptor beta repertoires were profiled in healthy donors and ankylosing spondylitis patients so that disease-linked TCR variants could be found. The full study cohort was made up of 25 to 30 ankylosing spondylitis patients and fewer than 120 healthy donors. Peripheral blood was sampled, and synovial fluid was also collected from ankylosing spondylitis patients. Study-wide conclusions, independent of this receptor: The disease-linked clones showed a CD8+ phenotype and occurred at relatively low frequencies in peripheral blood. Some TCR beta motif variants had previously been reported in synovial fluid and blood of reactive arthritis patients, which suggested common disease-initiation mechanisms. According to the report, matched synovial fluid samples from ankylosing spondylitis patients were significantly enriched for the disease-linked clones. Blood from ankylosing spondylitis patients appeared to be characterized by a TCR beta motif composed of eight highly homologous amino acid variants.

Including cysteine and phenylalanine, the CDR3 has 17 amino acids. Of all the DNA, just the CDR3 is kept, 51 bases in frame from base 1. V has 7 bases trimmed and J has 0 bases trimmed; junction bases matching no gene number 13. The listed sequencing device is Illumina HiSeq 2500. Quantitative 5'-RACE with molecular barcodes was the method used to prepare the TCR beta libraries. As for how the authors treated the data: A new computational method based on a probabilistic model of VDJ rearrangement was used to identify disease-linked TCR variants. TCRdb took the public reads, trimmed them with fastp at Q25, ran MiXCR for clone calling and kept in-frame beta chains. Rows with one shared CDR3 protein collapse into an entry with the most common genes and DNA. The authors' filters were not applied to this entry. This sample holds under 200,000 distinct CDR3 sequences; 11% were observed only once. Under 35% of the sample is taken by the ten largest.

This clonotype has at least ten counts. Its recognized antigen is unknown. No clone much larger than this one lies a single base away; base qualities are absent. This clonotype was obtained from a male donor with ankylosing spondylitis or in good health (not recorded which). Sequencing was carried out using blood, either unsorted or a sorted T cell fraction (not recorded which). The V and J segments used are TRBV12-3 or TRBV12-4 and TRBJ1-1, with TRBD1 identical over 8 junction bases. The DNA is TGTGCCAGCACCCCTAGGCGAGCAGGGGGCCTGAACACTGAAGCTTTCTTT. Translated, it reads CASTPRRAGGLNTEAFF.